This T cell receptor beta chain came from a study of blood T cell repertoires in COVID-19. The CDR3 runs to 16 residues. The trim removed 0 bases at V and 1 base at J, leaving 1 base unmatched. CDR1 is SGHTA and CDR2 is FQGNSA in the germline V gene. Measured with immunoSEQ multiplex PCR; TCRdb has only the in-frame clones, and not every one. This table has about 230,000 clones, roughly 90% appearing once. This clone came up once. Input material: peripheral blood. The J gene is TRBJ2-5, the V gene TRBV7-2; 11 nucleotides match TRBD1. This sequence was found in a woman aged 60-75 years with acute or convalescent COVID-19. The CDR3: CASSLAGQGGQETQYF. In nucleotides, the CDR3 is TGTGCCAGCAGCTTAGCGGGACAGGGGGGCCAAGAGACCCAGTACTTC.